The rows below give T cell receptor beta chains drawn from one sample of a study of T-cell reconstitution after alpha-beta-depleted transplantation in children. TCRdb re-called the PCR reads with MiXCR, one entry per CDR3 protein. The profile shows 450,000 to 700,000 distinct CDR3 sequences, around 27% of them singletons. Sequences were derived from PBMCs, sampled before TCRalphabeta/CD19-depleted stem cell transplant. All receptors derive from a boy in the first two years of life with Wiskott-Aldrich syndrome, due to receive a stem cell transplant. Each CDR3 is given with its conserved first and last residue. The order of the fields is J gene, V gene, D gene, clone size, CDR3 protein, CDR3 DNA. D genes are given only for firm matches. The size of a clone is reported for some rows only, either as once, few or many, or as a class for expanded clones.

J: TRBJ2-1
V: TRBV5-1
D: TRBD2
size: few
CDR3: CASTLGTSGMGEQFF
DNA: TGCGCCAGCACCCTAGGTACTAGCGGGATGGGGGAGCAGTTCTTC

J: TRBJ2-1
V: TRBV7-6
D: -
size: few
CDR3: CASSLAPQAPSYNEQFF
DNA: TGTGCCAGCAGCTTAGCGCCCCAGGCCCCCTCCTACAATGAGCAGTTCTTC

J: TRBJ2-1
V: TRBV28
D: -
size: -
CDR3: CASRRGGASNEQFF
DNA: TGTGCCAGCAGGCGGGGAGGCGCTTCTAATGAGCAGTTCTTC

J: TRBJ2-3
V: TRBV9
D: -
size: few
CDR3: CASSVRREPSTDTQYF
DNA: TGTGCCAGCAGCGTTCGGCGGGAACCTAGCACAGATACGCAGTATTTT

J: TRBJ2-3
V: TRBV15
D: -
size: few
CDR3: CATSRDLESGVSTDTQYF
DNA: TGTGCCACCAGCAGAGATTTAGAGTCGGGGGTGAGCACAGATACGCAGTATTTT

J: TRBJ2-3
V: TRBV4-2
D: -
size: -
CDR3: CASSQDYTDTQYF
DNA: TGTGCCAGCAGCCAGGACTACACAGATACGCAGTATTTT

J: TRBJ1-5
V: TRBV7-9
D: -
size: few
CDR3: CASSLAGLPQHF
DNA: TGTGCCAGCAGCTTAGCAGGGCTGCCCCAGCATTTT

J: TRBJ2-1
V: TRBV3-1
D: -
size: -
CDR3: CASSQVIGSKNEQFF
DNA: TGTGCCAGCAGCCAAGTTATCGGGAGTAAAAACGAGCAGTTCTTC

J: TRBJ2-1
V: TRBV5-1
D: TRBD2
size: -
CDR3: CASSLDGTSGNSYNEQFF
DNA: TGCGCCAGCAGCTTGGACGGGACTAGCGGGAATTCCTACAATGAGCAGTTCTTC

J: TRBJ2-1
V: TRBV30
D: TRBD2
size: -
CDR3: CAWSVRAGFNNEQFF
DNA: TGTGCCTGGAGTGTACGAGCGGGATTTAACAATGAGCAGTTCTTC

J: TRBJ2-1
V: TRBV24-1
D: TRBD1
size: -
CDR3: CATSAVDRFYNEQFF
DNA: TGTGCCACCAGTGCTGTGGACAGGTTCTACAATGAGCAGTTCTTC

J: TRBJ2-1
V: TRBV12-3/TRBV12-4
D: TRBD1
size: -
CDR3: CASSLGDRQPNEQFF
DNA: TGTGCCAGCAGTTTAGGGGACAGGCAGCCGAATGAGCAGTTCTTC

J: TRBJ2-1
V: TRBV6-2/TRBV6-3
D: -
size: -
CDR3: CASRELAGNEQFF
DNA: TGTGCCAGCAGAGAACTAGCCGGCAATGAGCAGTTCTTC

J: TRBJ2-1
V: TRBV29-1
D: -
size: many
CDR3: CSVGSSGDGEQFF
DNA: TGCAGCGTTGGATCCTCCGGGGACGGTGAGCAGTTCTTC

J: TRBJ2-2
V: TRBV4-1
D: TRBD2
size: few
CDR3: CASSQGWKGGGELFF
DNA: TGCGCCAGCAGCCAAGGCTGGAAGGGAGGGGGGGAGCTGTTTTTT

J: TRBJ2-7
V: TRBV11-2
D: TRBD1
size: few
CDR3: CASSPNRGHFSYEQYF
DNA: TGTGCCAGCAGCCCAAACAGGGGGCATTTCTCCTACGAGCAGTACTTC

J: TRBJ2-1
V: TRBV18
D: TRBD2
size: -
CDR3: CASSPRLAGDSGEQFF
DNA: TGTGCCAGCTCACCACGACTAGCGGGAGATTCCGGTGAGCAGTTCTTC

J: TRBJ1-1
V: TRBV7-3
D: TRBD1
size: -
CDR3: CASSPRDRSEAFF
DNA: TGTGCCAGCAGCCCCCGGGACAGGTCTGAAGCTTTCTTT

J: TRBJ2-7
V: TRBV9
D: -
size: -
CDR3: CASSVLGGEQYF
DNA: TGTGCCAGCAGCGTACTGGGCGGCGAGCAGTACTTC

J: TRBJ2-1
V: TRBV20-1
D: TRBD2
size: -
CDR3: CSASEREWHVAYEQFF
DNA: TGCAGTGCTAGCGAGCGGGAGTGGCATGTAGCGTATGAGCAGTTCTTC

J: TRBJ1-1
V: TRBV7-3
D: -
size: few
CDR3: CASSPTDRRRITEAFF
DNA: TGTGCCAGCAGCCCTACGGACAGAAGAAGGATCACTGAAGCTTTCTTT

J: TRBJ2-5
V: TRBV10-3
D: TRBD2
size: few
CDR3: CAISEVWTMGGQETQYF
DNA: TGTGCCATCAGTGAAGTGTGGACCATGGGGGGGCAAGAGACCCAGTACTTC

J: TRBJ2-5
V: TRBV30
D: TRBD1
size: -
CDR3: CAWSGPRDRSLETQYF
DNA: TGTGCCTGGAGTGGCCCCCGGGACAGAAGTCTAGAGACCCAGTACTTC

J: TRBJ2-7
V: TRBV12-3/TRBV12-4
D: -
size: -
CDR3: CASSLSGNYEQYF
DNA: TGTGCCAGCAGTTTGAGTGGGAACTACGAGCAGTACTTC

J: TRBJ1-1
V: TRBV5-1
D: TRBD1
size: -
CDR3: CASSFTGGPPMNTEAFF
DNA: TGCGCCAGCAGCTTCACAGGGGGCCCCCCCATGAACACTGAAGCTTTCTTT

J: TRBJ2-1
V: TRBV5-1
D: -
size: -
CDR3: CASSYLARYNEQFF
DNA: TGCGCCAGCAGCTACCTAGCGCGCTACAATGAGCAGTTCTTC

J: TRBJ2-7
V: TRBV27
D: TRBD1
size: -
CDR3: CASGDRVYEQYF
DNA: TGTGCCAGCGGCGACAGGGTTTACGAGCAGTACTTC

J: TRBJ1-1
V: TRBV12-3/TRBV12-4
D: TRBD1
size: -
CDR3: CASRRQGNTEAFF
DNA: TGTGCCAGCAGGAGACAGGGGAACACTGAAGCTTTCTTT

J: TRBJ2-1
V: TRBV21-1
D: -
size: few
CDR3: CASSKEDPGLAYDEQFF
DNA: TGTGCCAGCAGCAAAGAGGATCCGGGACTAGCGTATGATGAGCAGTTCTTC

J: TRBJ1-1
V: TRBV7-2
D: -
size: -
CDR3: CASNPGNVNTEAFF
DNA: TGTGCCAGCAACCCAGGGAACGTGAACACTGAAGCTTTCTTT

J: TRBJ2-2
V: TRBV7-9
D: TRBD2
size: -
CDR3: CASRGQREIGELFF
DNA: TGTGCCAGCCGGGGGCAGCGGGAGATCGGGGAGCTGTTTTTT

J: TRBJ2-1
V: TRBV29-1
D: TRBD2
size: -
CDR3: CSVDRLAGTYNEQFF
DNA: TGCAGCGTTGATCGGCTAGCGGGAACCTACAATGAGCAGTTCTTC

J: TRBJ2-3
V: TRBV5-1
D: -
size: few
CDR3: CASSLGETDTQYF
DNA: TGCGCCAGCAGCTTGGGGGAGACAGATACGCAGTATTTT

J: TRBJ2-7
V: TRBV5-6
D: TRBD2
size: -
CDR3: CASSLRGSSGRKQYF
DNA: TGTGCCAGCAGCCTCCGGGGCAGCAGCGGGAGAAAGCAGTACTTC

J: TRBJ1-1
V: TRBV6-1
D: -
size: few
CDR3: CASSVGRMNTEAFF
DNA: TGTGCCAGCAGTGTGGGACGGATGAACACTGAAGCTTTCTTT

J: TRBJ1-5
V: TRBV28
D: -
size: few
CDR3: CASSYPRGNQPQHF
DNA: TGTGCCAGCAGCTACCCCAGGGGCAATCAGCCCCAGCATTTT

J: TRBJ1-1
V: TRBV7-2
D: TRBD1
size: -
CDR3: CASSLAGPGQGTPEAFF
DNA: TGTGCCAGCAGCTTAGCGGGGCCGGGACAGGGGACACCTGAAGCTTTCTTT